The entry below gives a single TCR beta chain sequence along with its context. The source of the sample is a study of T cell responses to AZD1222 COVID-19 vaccine. Germline values: CDR1 MGHRA, CDR2 YSYEKL. With 2 bases removed from V and 3 bases from J, the gap between germline ends came to 17 bases. The CDR3 loop spans 17 amino acids. Measured with immunoSEQ multiplex PCR; TCRdb has only the in-frame clones, and not every one. The sample shows roughly 98,000 clones, around nine tenths of them seen only once. The TCR comes from an adult in good health. The sequences come from peripheral blood, collected on day 0 of AZD1222 vaccination. The gene calls are TRBV4-1 and TRBJ1-3; no firm D call. In DNA form, the CDR3 reads TGCGCCAGCAGCCAACTAGGGAGTCTGGCAATTGGAAACACCATATATTTT. This gives the protein CASSQLGSLAIGNTIYF.